This TCR beta chain originates from a study of memory CD4+ T cells and cytomegalovirus serostatus (dated by TCRdb to between 2017 and 2020). With regard to the full study: The 33 healthy Belgian adults in the cohort included 9 who were CMV seropositive and 24 who were CMV seronegative. CD4+ memory TCRbeta repertoires of a Belgian cohort with known cytomegalovirus serostatus were sequenced in order to replicate a published TCR-based CMV serostatus classifier. General findings and caveats noted by the study authors: Among the 150 to 200 previously reported CMV-associated TCRbeta sequences, roughly 68 showed up in the CD4+ memory repertoires, with each one found in between one and five individuals. Unlike the original study, which covered naive and memory CD4+ and CD8+ populations, the Belgian study sequenced only CD4+CD45RO+ memory cells. The results were interpreted as suggesting that the CMV-associated TCR signature is mostly present in the CD4+ memory repertoire. For CMV serostatus prediction, a median bootstrapped AUC of 0.95 was reached with the original framework, and a median bootstrapped AUC of about 0.89 was reached with a US-trained random forest. On the Belgian cohort, the classifier built on the original framework reached a median bootstrapped AUC of around 0.95, with a 95% CI of 0.76-1.00.

A FACSAria II was used to sort memory CD4+ T cells, defined as single viable CD3+CD4+CD8-CD45RO+ cells. To determine CMV serostatus, a Roche Elecsys assay was used that detects serum IgG against CMV pp150, pp28, p38 and p52. After thawing, total CD4+ T cells were enriched by positive selection with CD4 magnetic microbeads. The samples came from a different study that was designed specifically to examine the CD4+ T cell memory repertoire. Peripheral blood mononuclear cells were isolated and cryopreserved according to standard operating procedures, and serum was stored at -80 degrees C. Staining used CD3-PerCP (BW264/56), CD4-APC (RPA-T4), CD45RO-PE (UCHT1) and CD8-Pacific Orange (3B5) antibodies, with Sytox blue excluding non-viable cells. The CDR3 sequence holds 15 residues, the cysteine and phenylalanine included. Of all the DNA, just the CDR3 is kept, 45 bases in frame from base 1. Taken from the germline V gene, the CDR1 and CDR2 loops are MNHNS and SASEGT. V trim: 6 bases; J trim: 3 bases; unmatched bases: 9.

Genomic DNA was extracted from sorted cells with the Quick-DNA Microprep Kit. Amplification of TCRbeta DNA was done with the immunoSEQ hsTCRbeta kit, following the protocol from the manufacturer. TCRbeta libraries were sequenced on an Illumina MiSeq instrument. On the authors' methods: Following removal of out-of-frame sequences, 2 million to 2.5 million distinct TCRbeta sequences were retained, with an average of roughly 70,000 per individual. Each individual was scored according to the count of roughly 160 previously reported CMV-associated TCRbeta sequences and the total productive distinct TCRbeta count. A beta-binomial model was reimplemented in Python, and scikit-learn random forests with default parameters were trained on data from the US cohort. On the Belgian cohort, classifier performance was reported as the median AUC, along with percentile confidence intervals, across 10,000 bootstrap iterations. The immuneACCESS repertoire file appears here via TCRdb, limited to in-frame rearrangements. These files lack a portion of the clones; in checked studies, under half of the deficit traces to unresolved V genes, and the cause of the others is not known. V and J calls and clone size are as listed in that table; D and trimming were resolved from the DNA. This sample has more than 50,000 clones in its table, and roughly 78% of those were observed once. 0.77% of the sample is in the top ten clones.

Concerning this clone: Its antigen specificity is not known. Qualities for individual bases were not recorded, and no much larger clone is one base off.

The chain links TRBV6-1 with TRBJ2-7; a stretch of 9 junction bases matches TRBD1. The source is an adult in good health and CMV-seronegative. The sequenced material came from memory CD4+ T cells from blood. The CDR3 region: CASSNRDRALYEQYF. The DNA is TGTGCCAGCAGCAACCGGGACAGGGCGCTCTACGAGCAGTACTTC.